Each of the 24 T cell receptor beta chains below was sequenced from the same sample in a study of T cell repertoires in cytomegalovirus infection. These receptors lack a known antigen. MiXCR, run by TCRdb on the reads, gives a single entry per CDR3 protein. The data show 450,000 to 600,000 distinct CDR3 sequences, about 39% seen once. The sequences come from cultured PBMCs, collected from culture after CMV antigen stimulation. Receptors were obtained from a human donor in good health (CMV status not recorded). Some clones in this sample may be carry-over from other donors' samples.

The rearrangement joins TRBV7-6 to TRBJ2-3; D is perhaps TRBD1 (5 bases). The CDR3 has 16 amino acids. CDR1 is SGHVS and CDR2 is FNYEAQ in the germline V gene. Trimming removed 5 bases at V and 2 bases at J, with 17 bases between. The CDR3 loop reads CASSLRRQNITDTQYF. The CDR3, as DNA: TGTGCCAGCAGCCTACGTCGACAGAATATCACAGATACGCAGTATTTT.

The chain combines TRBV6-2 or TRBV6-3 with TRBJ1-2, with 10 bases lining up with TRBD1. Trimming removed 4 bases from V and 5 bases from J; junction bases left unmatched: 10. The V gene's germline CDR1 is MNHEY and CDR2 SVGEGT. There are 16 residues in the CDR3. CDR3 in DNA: TGTGCCAGCAGTTGGACAGGGGGAAACAAGGATTATGGCTACACCTTC. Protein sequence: CASSWTGGNKDYGYTF.

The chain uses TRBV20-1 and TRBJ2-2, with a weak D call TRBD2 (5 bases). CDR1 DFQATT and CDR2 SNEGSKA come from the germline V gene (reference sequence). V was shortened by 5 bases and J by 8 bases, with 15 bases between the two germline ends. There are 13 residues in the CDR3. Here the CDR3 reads CSAAWTRAGELFF. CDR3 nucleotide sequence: TGCAGTGCTGCTTGGACTCGTGCAGGGGAGCTGTTTTTT.

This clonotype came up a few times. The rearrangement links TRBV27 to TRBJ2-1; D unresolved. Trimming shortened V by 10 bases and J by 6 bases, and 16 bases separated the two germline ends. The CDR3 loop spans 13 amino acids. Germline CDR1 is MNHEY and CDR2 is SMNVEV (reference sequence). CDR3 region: CATRRADLNEQFF. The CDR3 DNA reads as TGTGCCACCCGGCGCGCAGACCTCAATGAGCAGTTCTTC.

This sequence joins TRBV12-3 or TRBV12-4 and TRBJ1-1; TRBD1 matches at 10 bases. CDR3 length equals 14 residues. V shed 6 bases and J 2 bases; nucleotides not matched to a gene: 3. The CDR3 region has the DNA TGTGCCAGCAGCGGGGACAGGGGTAACACTGAAGCTTTCTTT. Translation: CASSGDRGNTEAFF.

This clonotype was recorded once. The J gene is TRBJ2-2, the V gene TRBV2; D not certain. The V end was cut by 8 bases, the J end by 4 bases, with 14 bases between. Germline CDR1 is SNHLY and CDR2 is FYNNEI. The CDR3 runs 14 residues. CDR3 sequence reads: CASRWEPFTGELFF. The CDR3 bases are TGTGCCAGCCGGTGGGAACCTTTCACCGGGGAGCTGTTTTTT.

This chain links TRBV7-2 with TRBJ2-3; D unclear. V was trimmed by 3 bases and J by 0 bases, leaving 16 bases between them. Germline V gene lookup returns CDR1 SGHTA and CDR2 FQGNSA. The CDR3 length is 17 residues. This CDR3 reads CASSFFGQDSSTDTQYF. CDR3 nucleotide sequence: TGTGCCAGCAGCTTTTTCGGGCAAGACTCTAGCACAGATACGCAGTATTTT. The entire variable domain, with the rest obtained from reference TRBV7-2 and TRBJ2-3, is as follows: GAGVSQSPSNKVTEKGKDVELRCDPISGHTALYWYRQSLGQGLEFLIYFQGNSAPDKSGLPSDRFSAERTGGSVSTLTIQRTQQEDSAVYLCASSFFGQDSSTDTQYFGPGTRLTVL.

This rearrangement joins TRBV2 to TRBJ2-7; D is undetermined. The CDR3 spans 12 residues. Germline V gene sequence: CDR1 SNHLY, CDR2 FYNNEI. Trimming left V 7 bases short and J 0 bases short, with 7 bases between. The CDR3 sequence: CASKQNSYEQYF. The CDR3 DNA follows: TGTGCCAGCAAACAGAACTCCTACGAGCAGTACTTC.

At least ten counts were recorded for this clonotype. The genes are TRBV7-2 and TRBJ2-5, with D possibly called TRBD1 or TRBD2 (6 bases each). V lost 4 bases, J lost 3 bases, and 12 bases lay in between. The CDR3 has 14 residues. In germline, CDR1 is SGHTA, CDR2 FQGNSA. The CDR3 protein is CASSYFGGKETQYF. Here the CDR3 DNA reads TGTGCCAGCAGCTACTTCGGGGGCAAAGAGACCCAGTACTTC.

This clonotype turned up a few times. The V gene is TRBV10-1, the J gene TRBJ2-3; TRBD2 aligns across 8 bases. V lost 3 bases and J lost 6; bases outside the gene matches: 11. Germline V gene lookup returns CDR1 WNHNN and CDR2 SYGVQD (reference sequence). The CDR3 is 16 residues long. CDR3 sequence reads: CASSDPSSGKGDTQYF. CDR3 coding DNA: TGCGCCAGCAGTGACCCGAGTAGCGGGAAGGGGGATACGCAGTATTTT.

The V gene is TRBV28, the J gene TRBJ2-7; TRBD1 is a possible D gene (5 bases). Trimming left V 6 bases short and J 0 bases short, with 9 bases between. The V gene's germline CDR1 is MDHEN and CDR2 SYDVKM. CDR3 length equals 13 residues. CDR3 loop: CASRIGASYEQYF. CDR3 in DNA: TGTGCCAGCAGGATTGGGGCCTCCTACGAGCAGTACTTC.

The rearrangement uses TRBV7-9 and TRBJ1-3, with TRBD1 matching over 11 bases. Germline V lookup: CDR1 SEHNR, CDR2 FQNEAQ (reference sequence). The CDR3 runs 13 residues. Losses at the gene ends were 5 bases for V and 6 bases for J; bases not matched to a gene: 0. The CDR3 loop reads CASSGQGANTIYF. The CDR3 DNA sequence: TGTGCCAGCAGCGGACAGGGGGCAAACACCATATATTTT.

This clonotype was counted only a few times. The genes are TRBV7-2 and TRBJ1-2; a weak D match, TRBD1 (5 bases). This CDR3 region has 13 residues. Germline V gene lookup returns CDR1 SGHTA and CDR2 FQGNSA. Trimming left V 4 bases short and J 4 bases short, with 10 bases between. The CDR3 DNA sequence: TGTGCCAGCAGCTCTGGGGGGGTCTATGGCTACACCTTC. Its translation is CASSSGGVYGYTF.

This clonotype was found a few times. This CDR3 reads CASKGWVASGRMDEQFF. CDR3 nucleotides: TGTGCCAGCAAGGGGTGGGTAGCTAGCGGGAGGATGGATGAGCAGTTCTTC. The rearrangement joins TRBV6-2 or TRBV6-3 to TRBJ2-1; 11 positions agree with TRBD2. This CDR3 comprises 17 residues. CDR1 is MNHEY and CDR2 is SVGEGT in the germline V gene. Trimming at V came to 7 bases and at J to 8 bases, leaving 16 bases not matched to a gene.

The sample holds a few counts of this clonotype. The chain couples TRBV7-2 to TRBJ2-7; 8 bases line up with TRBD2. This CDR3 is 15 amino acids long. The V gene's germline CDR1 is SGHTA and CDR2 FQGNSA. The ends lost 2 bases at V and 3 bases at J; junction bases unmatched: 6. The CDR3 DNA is TGTGCCAGCAGCTTAACGGCTAGCGGGTACTACGAGCAGTACTTC. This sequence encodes CASSLTASGYYEQYF.

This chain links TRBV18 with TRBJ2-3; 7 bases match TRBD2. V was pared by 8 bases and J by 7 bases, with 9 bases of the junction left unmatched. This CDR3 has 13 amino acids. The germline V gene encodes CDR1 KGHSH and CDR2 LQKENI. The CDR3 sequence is CASLGAGRNTQYF. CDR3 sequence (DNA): TGTGCCAGCCTCGGAGCGGGGCGGAATACGCAGTATTTT.

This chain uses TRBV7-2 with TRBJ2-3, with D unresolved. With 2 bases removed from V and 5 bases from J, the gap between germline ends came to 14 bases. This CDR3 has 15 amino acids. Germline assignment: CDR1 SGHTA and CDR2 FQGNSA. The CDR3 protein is CASSLMAGPVDTQYF. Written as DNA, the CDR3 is TGTGCCAGCAGCTTAATGGCTGGTCCCGTAGATACGCAGTATTTT.

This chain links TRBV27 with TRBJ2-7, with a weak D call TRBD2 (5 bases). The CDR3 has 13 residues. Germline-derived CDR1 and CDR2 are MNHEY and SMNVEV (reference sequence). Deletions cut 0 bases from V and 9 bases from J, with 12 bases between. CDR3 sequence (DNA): TGTGCCAGCAGTTTATCTGGCGGCAGCGGGCAGTACTTC. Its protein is CASSLSGGSGQYF.

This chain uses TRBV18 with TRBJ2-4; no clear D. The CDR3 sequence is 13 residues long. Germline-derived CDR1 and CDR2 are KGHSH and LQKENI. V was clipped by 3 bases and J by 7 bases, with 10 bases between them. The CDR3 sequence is CASSPEQGNIQYF. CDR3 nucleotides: TGTGCCAGCTCACCCGAGCAAGGGAACATTCAGTACTTC.

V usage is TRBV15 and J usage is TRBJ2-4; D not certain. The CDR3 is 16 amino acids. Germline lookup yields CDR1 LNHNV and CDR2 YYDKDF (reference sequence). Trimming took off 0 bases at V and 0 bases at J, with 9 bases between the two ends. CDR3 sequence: CATSRDRTLAKNIQYF. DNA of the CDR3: TGTGCCACCAGCAGAGATAGAACCCTAGCCAAAAACATTCAGTACTTC.

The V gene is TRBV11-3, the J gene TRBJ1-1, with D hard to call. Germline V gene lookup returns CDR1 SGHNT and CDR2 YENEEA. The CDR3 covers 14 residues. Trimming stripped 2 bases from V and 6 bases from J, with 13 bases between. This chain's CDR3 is CASSLRQAWPEAFF. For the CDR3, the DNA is TGTGCCAGCAGCTTAAGGCAGGCCTGGCCTGAAGCTTTCTTT.

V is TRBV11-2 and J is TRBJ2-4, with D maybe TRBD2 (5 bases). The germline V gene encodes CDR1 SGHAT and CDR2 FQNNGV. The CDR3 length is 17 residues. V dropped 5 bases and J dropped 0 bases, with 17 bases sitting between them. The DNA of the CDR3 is TGTGCCAGCAGCCCCCGGTTCCTAGCTCTAGCCAAAAACATTCAGTACTTC. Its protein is CASSPRFLALAKNIQYF.

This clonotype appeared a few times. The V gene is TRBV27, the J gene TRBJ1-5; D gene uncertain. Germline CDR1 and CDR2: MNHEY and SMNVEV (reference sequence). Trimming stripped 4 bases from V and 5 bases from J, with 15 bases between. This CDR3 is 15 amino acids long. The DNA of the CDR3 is TGTGCCAGCAGTTACGGCGGCAGGACTCATCAGCCCCAGCATTTT. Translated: CASSYGGRTHQPQHF.

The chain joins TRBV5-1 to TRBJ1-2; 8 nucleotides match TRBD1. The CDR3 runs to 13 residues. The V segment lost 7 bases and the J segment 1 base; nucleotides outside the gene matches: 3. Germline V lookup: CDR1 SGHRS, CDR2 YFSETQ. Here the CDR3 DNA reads TGCGCCAGCGGACAGGGAGATAACTATGGCTACACCTTC. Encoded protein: CASGQGDNYGYTF. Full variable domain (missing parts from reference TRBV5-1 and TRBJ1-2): KAGVTQTPRYLIKTRGQQVTLSCSPISGHRSVSWYQQTPGQGLQFLFEYFSETQRNKGNFPGRFSGRQFSNSRSEMNVSTLELGDSALYLCASGQGDNYGYTFGSGTRLTVV.